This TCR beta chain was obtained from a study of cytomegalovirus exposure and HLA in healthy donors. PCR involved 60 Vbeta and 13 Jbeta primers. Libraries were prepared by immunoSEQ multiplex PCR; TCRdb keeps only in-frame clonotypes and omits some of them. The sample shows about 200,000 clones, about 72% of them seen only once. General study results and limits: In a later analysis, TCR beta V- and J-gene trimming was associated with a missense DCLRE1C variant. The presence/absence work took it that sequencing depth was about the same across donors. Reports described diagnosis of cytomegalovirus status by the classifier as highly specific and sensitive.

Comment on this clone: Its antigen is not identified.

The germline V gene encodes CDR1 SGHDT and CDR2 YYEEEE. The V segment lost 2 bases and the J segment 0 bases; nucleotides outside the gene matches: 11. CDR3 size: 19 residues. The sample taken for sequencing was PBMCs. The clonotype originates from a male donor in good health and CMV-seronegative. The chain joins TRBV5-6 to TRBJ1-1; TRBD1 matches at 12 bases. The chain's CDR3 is CASSLNGDRGPRVNTEAFF. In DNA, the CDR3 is TGTGCCAGCAGCTTAAATGGGGACAGGGGGCCAAGAGTGAACACTGAAGCTTTCTTT.